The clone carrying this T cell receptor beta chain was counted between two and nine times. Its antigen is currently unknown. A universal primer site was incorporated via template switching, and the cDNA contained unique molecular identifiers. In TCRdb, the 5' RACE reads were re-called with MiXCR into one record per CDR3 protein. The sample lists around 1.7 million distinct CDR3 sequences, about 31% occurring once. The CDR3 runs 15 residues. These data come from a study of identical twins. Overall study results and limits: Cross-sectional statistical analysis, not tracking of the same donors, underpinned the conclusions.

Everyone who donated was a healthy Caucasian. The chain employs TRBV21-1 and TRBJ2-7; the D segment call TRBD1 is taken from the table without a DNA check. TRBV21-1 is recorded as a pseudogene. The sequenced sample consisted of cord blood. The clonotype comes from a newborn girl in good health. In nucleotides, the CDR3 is TGTGCCAGCAGCAAGCAGCGGGCGTTGCTTTGCGAGCAGTACTTC. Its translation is CASSKQRALLCEQYF.